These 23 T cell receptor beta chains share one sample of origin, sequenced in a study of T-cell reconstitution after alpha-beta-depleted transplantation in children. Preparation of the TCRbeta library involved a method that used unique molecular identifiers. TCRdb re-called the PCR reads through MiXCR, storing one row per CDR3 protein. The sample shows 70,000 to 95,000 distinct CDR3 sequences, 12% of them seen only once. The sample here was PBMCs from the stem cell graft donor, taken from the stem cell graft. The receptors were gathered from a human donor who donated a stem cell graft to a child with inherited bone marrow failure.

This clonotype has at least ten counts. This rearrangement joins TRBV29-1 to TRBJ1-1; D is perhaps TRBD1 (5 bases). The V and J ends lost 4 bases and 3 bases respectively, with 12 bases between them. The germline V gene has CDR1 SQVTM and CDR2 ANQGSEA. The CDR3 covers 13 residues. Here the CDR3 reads CSVGQAGHTEAFF. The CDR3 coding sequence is TGCAGCGTTGGCCAGGCGGGGCACACTGAAGCTTTCTTT. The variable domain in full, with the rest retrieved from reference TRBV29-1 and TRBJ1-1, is SAVISQKPSRDICQRGTSLTIQCQVDSQVTMMFWYRQQPGQSLTLIATANQGSEATYESGFVIDKFPISRPNLTFSTLTVSNMSPEDSSIYLCSVGQAGHTEAFFGQGTRLTVV.

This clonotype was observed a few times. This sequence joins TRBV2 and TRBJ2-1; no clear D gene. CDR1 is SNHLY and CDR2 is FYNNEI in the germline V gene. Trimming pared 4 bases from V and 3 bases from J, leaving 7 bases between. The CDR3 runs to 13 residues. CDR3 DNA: TGTGCCAGCAGTGCCGGGCTCTACAATGAGCAGTTCTTC. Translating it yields CASSAGLYNEQFF.

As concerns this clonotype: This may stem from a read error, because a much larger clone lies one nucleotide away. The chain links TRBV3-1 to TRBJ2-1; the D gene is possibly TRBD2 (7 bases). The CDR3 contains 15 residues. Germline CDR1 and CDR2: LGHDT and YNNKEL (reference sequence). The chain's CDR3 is CASSQAGGPTLQQSF. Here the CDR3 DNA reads TGTGCCAGCAGCCAAGCGGGGGGCCCTACCTTGCAGCAGTCCTTC.

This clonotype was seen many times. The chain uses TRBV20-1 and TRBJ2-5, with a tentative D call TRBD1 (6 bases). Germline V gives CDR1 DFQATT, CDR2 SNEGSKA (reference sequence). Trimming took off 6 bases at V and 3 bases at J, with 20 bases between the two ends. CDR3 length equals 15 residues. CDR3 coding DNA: TGCAGTGCACTCCCCGGGACAATCGCCAAAGAGACCCAGTACTTC. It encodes CSALPGTIAKETQYF.

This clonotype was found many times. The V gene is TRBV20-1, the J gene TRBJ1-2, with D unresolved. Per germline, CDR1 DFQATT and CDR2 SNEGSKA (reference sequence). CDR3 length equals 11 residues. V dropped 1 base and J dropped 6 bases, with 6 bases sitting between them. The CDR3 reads CSARVANGYTF. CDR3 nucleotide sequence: TGCAGTGCTAGAGTGGCTAATGGCTACACCTTC.

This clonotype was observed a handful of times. As DNA, the CDR3 is TGTGCCAGCAGTTCCAGACCTAGCGATTTCTCCACAGATACGCAGTATTTT. Translated, it gives CASSSRPSDFSTDTQYF. This chain joins TRBV6-2 or TRBV6-3 and TRBJ2-3; D might be TRBD2 (6 bases). V lost 4 bases, J lost 2 bases, and 19 bases lay in between. Germline V lookup: CDR1 MNHEY, CDR2 SVGEGT. This CDR3 is 17 amino acids long.

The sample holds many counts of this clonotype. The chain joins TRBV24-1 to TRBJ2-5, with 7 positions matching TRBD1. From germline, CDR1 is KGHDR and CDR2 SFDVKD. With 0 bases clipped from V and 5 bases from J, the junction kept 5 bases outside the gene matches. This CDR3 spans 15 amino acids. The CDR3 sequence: CATSDLGQGVETQYF. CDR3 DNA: TGTGCCACCAGTGATTTGGGGCAGGGGGTCGAGACCCAGTACTTC.

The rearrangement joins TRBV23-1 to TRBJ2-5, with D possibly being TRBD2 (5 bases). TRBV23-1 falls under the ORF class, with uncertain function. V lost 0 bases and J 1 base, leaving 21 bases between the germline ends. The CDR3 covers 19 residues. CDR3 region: CASSQSHTAPRAAQETQYF. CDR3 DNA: TGCGCCAGCAGTCAATCTCATACGGCCCCGAGGGCCGCCCAAGAGACCCAGTACTTC.

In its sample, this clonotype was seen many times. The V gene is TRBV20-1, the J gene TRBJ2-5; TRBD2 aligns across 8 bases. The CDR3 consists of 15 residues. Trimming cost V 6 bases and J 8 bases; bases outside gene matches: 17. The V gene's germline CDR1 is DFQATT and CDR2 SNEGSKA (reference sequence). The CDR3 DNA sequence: TGCAGTGCCCTAGTGGGACGGGAGGGCCTTGATACCCAGTACTTC. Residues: CSALVGREGLDTQYF.

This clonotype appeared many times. The CDR3 DNA follows: TGCGCCAGCAGCCCGGAAGGGACAGGGACCCTCCTTAATGAAAAACTGTTTTTT. It encodes CASSPEGTGTLLNEKLFF. The chain is built from TRBV5-1 and TRBJ1-4; 9 bases line up with TRBD1. The CDR3 is 18 amino acids. Germline trimming cut 4 bases from V and 4 bases from J; bases unmatched to any gene: 14. Germline V gives CDR1 SGHRS, CDR2 YFSETQ.

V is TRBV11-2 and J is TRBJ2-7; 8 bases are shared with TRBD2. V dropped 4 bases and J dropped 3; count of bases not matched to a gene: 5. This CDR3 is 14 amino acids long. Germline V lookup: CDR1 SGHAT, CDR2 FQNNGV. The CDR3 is CASSSYSGVYEQYF. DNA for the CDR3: TGTGCCAGCAGCTCGTATAGCGGGGTCTACGAGCAGTACTTC.

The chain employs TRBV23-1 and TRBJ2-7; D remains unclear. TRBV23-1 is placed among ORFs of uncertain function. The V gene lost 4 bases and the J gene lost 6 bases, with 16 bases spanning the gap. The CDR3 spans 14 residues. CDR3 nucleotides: TGCGCCAGCAGTCCATACGACCGACGACGCGAGCAGTACTTC. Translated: CASSPYDRRREQYF.

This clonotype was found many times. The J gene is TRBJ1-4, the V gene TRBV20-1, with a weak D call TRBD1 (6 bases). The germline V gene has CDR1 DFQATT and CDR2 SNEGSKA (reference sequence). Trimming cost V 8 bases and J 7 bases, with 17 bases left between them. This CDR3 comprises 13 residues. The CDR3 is CSLQQGPTEKLFF. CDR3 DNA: TGCAGTCTACAACAGGGACCGACTGAAAAACTGTTTTTT.

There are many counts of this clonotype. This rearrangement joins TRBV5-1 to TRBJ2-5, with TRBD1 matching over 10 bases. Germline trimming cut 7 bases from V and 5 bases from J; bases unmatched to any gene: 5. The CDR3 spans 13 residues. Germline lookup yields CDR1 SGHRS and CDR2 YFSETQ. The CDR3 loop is CASAGQGSETQYF. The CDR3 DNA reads TGCGCCAGCGCGGGACAGGGGTCGGAGACCCAGTACTTC.

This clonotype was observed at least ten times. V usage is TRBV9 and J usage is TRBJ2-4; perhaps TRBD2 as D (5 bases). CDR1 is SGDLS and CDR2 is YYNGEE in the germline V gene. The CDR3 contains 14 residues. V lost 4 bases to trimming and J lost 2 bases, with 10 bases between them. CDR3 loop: CASSPLASKNIQYF. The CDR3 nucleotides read TGTGCCAGCAGCCCCCTAGCTTCCAAAAACATTCAGTACTTC. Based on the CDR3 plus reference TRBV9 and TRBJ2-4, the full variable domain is DSGVTQTPKHLITATGQRVTLRCSPRSGDLSVYWYQQSLDQGLQFLIQYYNGEERAKGNILERFSAQQFPDLHSELNLSSLELGDSALYFCASSPLASKNIQYFGAGTRLSVL.

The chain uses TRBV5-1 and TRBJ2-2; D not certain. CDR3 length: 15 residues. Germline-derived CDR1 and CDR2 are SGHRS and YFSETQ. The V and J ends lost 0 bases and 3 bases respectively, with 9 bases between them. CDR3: CASSLVGFDTGELFF. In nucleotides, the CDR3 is TGCGCCAGCAGCTTGGTGGGATTTGACACCGGGGAGCTGTTTTTT.

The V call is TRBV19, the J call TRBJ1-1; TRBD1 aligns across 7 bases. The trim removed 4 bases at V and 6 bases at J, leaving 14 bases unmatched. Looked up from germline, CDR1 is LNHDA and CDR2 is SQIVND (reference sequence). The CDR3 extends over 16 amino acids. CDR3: CASSTSTGLRRAEAFF. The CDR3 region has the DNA TGTGCCAGTAGTACATCGACAGGGCTCAGGAGGGCTGAAGCTTTCTTT.

CDR3 DNA sequence: TGTGCCAGCAGCCCGGGCCCCACGGGGCGGTCACCAGGCGAGCAGTACTTC. Protein product: CASSPGPTGRSPGEQYF. V gene TRBV5-4 combines with J gene TRBJ2-7, with D possibly being TRBD1 or TRBD2 (5 bases each). There are 17 residues in the CDR3. Trimming shortened V by 4 bases and J by 6 bases, and 26 bases separated the two germline ends. Looked up from germline, CDR1 is SGHNT and CDR2 is YYREEE (reference sequence).

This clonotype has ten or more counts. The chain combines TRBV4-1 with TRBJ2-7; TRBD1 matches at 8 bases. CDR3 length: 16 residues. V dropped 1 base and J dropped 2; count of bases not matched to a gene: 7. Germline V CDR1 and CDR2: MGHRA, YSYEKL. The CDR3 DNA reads TGCGCCAGCAGCCAAGCAGGGACAGGCCCTGCCTACGAGCAGTACTTC. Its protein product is CASSQAGTGPAYEQYF.

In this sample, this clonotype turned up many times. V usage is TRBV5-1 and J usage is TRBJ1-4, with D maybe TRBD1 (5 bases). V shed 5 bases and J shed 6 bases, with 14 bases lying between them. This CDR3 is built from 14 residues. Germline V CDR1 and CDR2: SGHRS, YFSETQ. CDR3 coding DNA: TGCGCCAGCAGAATCGGGACTGCTCATGAAAAACTGTTTTTT. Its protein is CASRIGTAHEKLFF.

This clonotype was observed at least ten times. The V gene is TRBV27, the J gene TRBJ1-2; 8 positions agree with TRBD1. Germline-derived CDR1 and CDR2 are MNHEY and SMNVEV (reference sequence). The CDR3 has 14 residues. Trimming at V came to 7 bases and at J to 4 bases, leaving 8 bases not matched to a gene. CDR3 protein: CASTAGGSTYGYTF. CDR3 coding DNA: TGTGCCAGCACGGCAGGGGGCTCTACCTATGGCTACACCTTC.

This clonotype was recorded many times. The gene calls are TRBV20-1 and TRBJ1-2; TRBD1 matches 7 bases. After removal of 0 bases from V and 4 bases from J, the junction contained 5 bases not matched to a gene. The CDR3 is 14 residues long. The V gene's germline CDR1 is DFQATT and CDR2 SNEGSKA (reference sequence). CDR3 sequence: CSAREAAGGYGYTF. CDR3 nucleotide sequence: TGCAGTGCTAGAGAGGCCGCAGGGGGCTATGGCTACACCTTC.

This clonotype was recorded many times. DNA for the CDR3: TGCGCCAGCAGTCCGGACTGGATCTACAATGAGCAGTTCTTC. This sequence encodes CASSPDWIYNEQFF. The J gene is TRBJ2-1, the V gene TRBV5-1; the D gene is possibly TRBD2 (5 bases). Trimming removed 5 bases at V and 3 bases at J, with 12 bases between. Germline V lookup: CDR1 SGHRS, CDR2 YFSETQ. The CDR3 length is 14 residues.